Listed below are T cell receptor beta chains from one sample, sequenced in a study of blood T cell repertoires in COVID-19. TCRdb's table, derived via immunoSEQ multiplex PCR, lists solely in-frame clones and lacks some. The sample lists 64,000 or so clones, just over 85% occurring once. The material sequenced was peripheral blood. The receptors were sampled from a man aged 40-49 years with acute or convalescent COVID-19. CDR3s include the opening cysteine and the closing phenylalanine or tryptophan. A D gene is named only where the DNA matches it firmly. Size is stated for part of the rows, as once, few or many counts, or as a class when the clone is expanded.

TRBV5-4	TRBJ2-2	-	-	TGTGCCAGCAGCCCAACAGGACCTAACACCGGGGAGCTGTTTTTT	CASSPTGPNTGELFF
TRBV2	TRBJ1-1	TRBD1	-	TGTGCCAGCAGTGGCGGGACAGGTGATCGAGCTTTCTTT	CASSGGTGDRAFF
TRBV19	TRBJ1-4	TRBD1	-	TGTGCCAGTAGTTTTTCCCAGGGGGTAAGGGAAAAACTGTTTTTT	CASSFSQGVREKLFF
TRBV6-5	TRBJ1-5	-	-	TGTGCCAGCAGTTCCCGGTACGACAATCAGCCCCAGCATTTT	CASSSRYDNQPQHF
TRBV5-1	TRBJ2-7	-	-	TGCGCCAGCAAGGTCCTCGGGTCCTACGAGCAGTACTTC	CASKVLGSYEQYF
TRBV4-1	TRBJ2-7	TRBD2	-	TGCGCCAGCAGCCAACTAGGACTAGCGGGGCCCGGCGAGCAGTACTTC	CASSQLGLAGPGEQYF
TRBV4-1	TRBJ1-2	TRBD1	-	TGCGCCAGCAGCCACCTTGGGGTCCGGGACAGGGGGCGCGATGGCTACACCTTC	CASSHLGVRDRGRDGYTF
TRBV6-5	TRBJ1-2	TRBD1	few	TGTGCCAGCAGATCAAGACAGGGCTTCTATGGCTACACCTTC	CASRSRQGFYGYTF
TRBV18	TRBJ1-1	-	-	TGTGCCAGCTCTCCGGACAGAAGGGCCACTGAAGCTTTCTTT	CASSPDRRATEAFF
TRBV2	TRBJ1-2	-	-	TGTGCCAGCAGTTCTACTGACGGTTCGGGGAGCTACACCTTC	CASSSTDGSGSYTF
TRBV30	TRBJ2-7	-	-	TGTGCCGCCCGACGGGACTCCTACGAGCAGTACTTC	CAARRDSYEQYF
TRBV24-1	TRBJ1-5	-	once	TGTGCCACCAGTGAGTCCCAGGGAAGTCTTCAGCCCCAGCATTTT	CATSESQGSLQPQHF
TRBV13	TRBJ1-2	-	-	TGTGCCAGCAGCCCAGGTGAATTCGGCTACACCTTC	CASSPGEFGYTF
TRBV24-1	TRBJ1-5	-	-	TGTGCCACCAGTGATGCCTCCTATAGCAATCAGCCCCAGCATTTT	CATSDASYSNQPQHF
TRBV3-1/TRBV3-2	TRBJ2-3	TRBD2	-	TGTGCCAGCAGCCACCCTAGCGGGGGAAGCACAGATACGCAGTATTTT	CASSHPSGGSTDTQYF
TRBV7-8	TRBJ1-1	TRBD1	-	TGTGCCAGCAGCCCGCGGCAGGGACAGGCAGCTGTTAACACTGAAGCTTTCTTT	CASSPRQGQAAVNTEAFF
TRBV11-2	TRBJ1-1	-	-	TGTGCCAGCAGCTTAGTGCTCGTCAAAGGGGCTGAAGCTTTCTTT	CASSLVLVKGAEAFF
TRBV3-1/TRBV3-2	TRBJ2-1	-	-	TGTGCCAGCAGCCGAAGGGGGGGCCGGAATGAGCAGTTCTTC	CASSRRGGRNEQFF
TRBV5-4	TRBJ2-7	-	-	TGTGCCAGCAGCTTGGAATTGCAAATCAGGGCCTACGAGCAGTACTTC	CASSLELQIRAYEQYF
TRBV30	TRBJ2-3	TRBD2	-	TGTGCCTGGAGTAAGGACAGCGGGGGGATGACAGATACGCAGTATTTT	CAWSKDSGGMTDTQYF
TRBV5-6	TRBJ2-3	-	-	TGTGCCAGCAGCTTGTGGATCTCCCCGCGAGGAGATACGCAGTATTTT	CASSLWISPRGDTQYF
TRBV4-1	TRBJ2-7	-	-	TGCGCCAGCAGCCGGGGCAGTAACTACGAGCAGTACTTC	CASSRGSNYEQYF
TRBV2	TRBJ1-2	-	-	TGTGCCAGCAGTGAGGAAAAGGAGGGCTATGGCTACACCTTC	CASSEEKEGYGYTF
TRBV2	TRBJ2-1	-	-	TGTGCCACCAAGCAGCGTTCCTACAATGAGCAGTTCTTC	CATKQRSYNEQFF
TRBV5-1	TRBJ2-2	-	few	TGCGCCAGCACCTGGGCCGGGGGAAACACCGGGGAGCTGTTTTTT	CASTWAGGNTGELFF
TRBV4-1	TRBJ1-4	-	-	TGCGCCAGCAGCCAAGCTGGGCAGGGAACGAGGGAAAAACTGTTTTTT	CASSQAGQGTREKLFF
TRBV2	TRBJ2-2	TRBD2	few	TGTGCCAGCATCAAAGGGACTAGCGACACCGGGGAGCTGTTTTTT	CASIKGTSDTGELFF
TRBV6-6	TRBJ2-7	-	-	TGTGCCAGCAGCGAACAGGGACGCGAGCAGTACTTC	CASSEQGREQYF
TRBV4-1	TRBJ1-6	-	-	TGCGCCAGCAGCCAAGATTGGTCCAGGGGTAATTCACCCCTCCACTTT	CASSQDWSRGNSPLHF
TRBV6-5	TRBJ1-3	-	-	TGTGCCAGCAGTTCAGGCCCGGGGGATGCTGGAAACACCATATATTTT	CASSSGPGDAGNTIYF
TRBV9	TRBJ1-1	TRBD1	-	TGTGCCAGCATCGCGTTTACAGGGGGGAACACTGAAGCTTTCTTT	CASIAFTGGNTEAFF
TRBV6-4	TRBJ2-5	TRBD2	-	TGTGCCCGGCGGGGGGAGACCCAGTACTTC	CARRGETQYF
TRBV24-1	TRBJ2-3	-	-	TGTGCCACCTCGGAGGGGTACACAGATACGCAGTATTTT	CATSEGYTDTQYF
TRBV7-2	TRBJ1-2	TRBD1	-	TGTGCCAGCAGCCCATTCGACAGGGCCAATGGCTACACCTTC	CASSPFDRANGYTF
TRBV12-3/TRBV12-4	TRBJ2-3	-	-	TGTGCCAGCAGTTTGAGAAGCACAGATACGCAGTATTTT	CASSLRSTDTQYF
TRBV5-1	TRBJ2-7	TRBD1	-	TGCGCCAGCAGCAAGGGACAGTCCTTCTACGAGCAGTACTTC	CASSKGQSFYEQYF
TRBV19	TRBJ1-3	TRBD1	-	TGTGCCACCCGACAGGGTTTAGACTCTGGAAACACCATATATTTT	CATRQGLDSGNTIYF
TRBV2	TRBJ1-1	TRBD1	-	TGTGCCAGCAGTAGGACAGGGGGATTGACTGAAGCTTTCTTT	CASSRTGGLTEAFF
TRBV6-5	TRBJ2-1	TRBD2	-	TGTGCCACCTCCAGGCGGGAGGCCTACAATGAGCAGTTCTTC	CATSRREAYNEQFF
TRBV9	TRBJ2-5	-	once	TGTGCCAGCAGCGTAGATCAGGGGACGAAGACCCAGTACTTC	CASSVDQGTKTQYF
TRBV3-1/TRBV3-2	TRBJ2-7	-	-	TGTGCCAGCAGCCAAGATACAGGGTCCGCCTACGAGCAGTACTTC	CASSQDTGSAYEQYF
TRBV18	TRBJ1-5	-	once	TGTGCCAGCTCACCACCGGGCGGAGGGAATCAGCCCCAGCATTTT	CASSPPGGGNQPQHF
TRBV4-1	TRBJ2-7	TRBD1	-	TGCGCCAGCAGCCAATTCCGAACCGGACAGGGATCCTCCTACGAGCAGTACTTC	CASSQFRTGQGSSYEQYF
TRBV7-9	TRBJ2-3	TRBD2	-	TGTGCCAGCAGTTATAGCGGGGGGGCGGATACGCAGTATTTT	CASSYSGGADTQYF
TRBV7-9	TRBJ1-1	-	-	TGTGCCAGCAGCTTACGTCAGGCGGGCACTGAAGCTTTCTTT	CASSLRQAGTEAFF
TRBV24-1	TRBJ1-3	-	-	TGTGCCACCAGTTTGGGGCCTGCTGGAAACACCATATATTTT	CATSLGPAGNTIYF
TRBV2	TRBJ2-7	TRBD1	few	TGTGCCAGCAGTATTACAGGGGCCTACGAGCAGTACTTC	CASSITGAYEQYF
TRBV11-2	TRBJ2-6	-	-	TGTGCCAGCAGCTTATCGACAGTTTCGAGCTCTGGGGCCAACGTCCTGACTTTC	CASSLSTVSSSGANVLTF
TRBV12-5	TRBJ1-5	-	once	TGTGCTAGTGGTTTGGGAGCTACCAATCAGCCCCAGCATTTT	CASGLGATNQPQHF
TRBV19	TRBJ1-3	-	-	TGTGCCAGTAGTGGCCTCTTCTCTGGAAACACCATATATTTT	CASSGLFSGNTIYF
TRBV5-8	TRBJ1-4	-	few	TGTGCCAGCAGCTTGTACAAGGCGGCGGGGGCTAATGAAAAACTGTTTTTT	CASSLYKAAGANEKLFF
TRBV21-1	TRBJ1-2	-	-	TGTGCCAGACAACAACCCTTTGGCTACACCTTC	CARQQPFGYTF
TRBV19	TRBJ1-5	-	-	TGTGCCAGTAGTATTCCAGGAGGTCAGCCCCAGCATTTT	CASSIPGGQPQHF
TRBV6-5	TRBJ1-1	-	-	TGTGCCAGCAGTACCGCCTTCGGGAGGCTCCCTGAAGCTTTCTTT	CASSTAFGRLPEAFF